This T cell receptor (beta chain) was documented in a study of T cells in localized non-small cell lung cancer. Study results and caveats: Only one tumor region went through sequencing, so heterogeneity may still be there. A median of around 57 clones ranked among the top 100 in tumor appeared in adjacent lung. Adjacent uninvolved lung tissue had the highest T cell clonality, exceeding tumor.

Nonneoplastic adjacent lung devoid of atypia was obtained no less than 2 cm from the tumor margin. On this clone: Its cognate antigen is unknown.

Method: immunoSEQ multiplex PCR; TCRdb's copy keeps in-frame clones and lacks some. The sample contains 740 or so clones, 25% to 30% of which appear only once. The germline CDR1 and CDR2 sequences are KGHSH and LQKENI. V was trimmed by 2 bases and J by 8 bases, leaving 13 bases between them. CDR3 length: 13 residues. This TCR was sampled from a man aged 35 to 69 with stage III lung adenocarcinoma. The J gene is TRBJ2-7, the V gene TRBV18; a possible D gene is TRBD1 (5 bases). This sample comprised normal lung tissue next to the tumor, obtained before any cancer treatment. The DNA for the CDR3 is TGTGCCAGCTCACCAGAGCAAAAGGGGCAGCAGTACTTC. This codes for CASSPEQKGQQYF. The full variable domain, with the rest looked up from reference TRBV18 and TRBJ2-7, is NAGVMQNPRHLVRRRGQEARLRCSPMKGHSHVYWYRQLPEEGLKFMVYLQKENIIDESGMPKERFSAEFPKEGPSILRIQQVVRGDSAAYFCASSPEQKGQQYFGPGTRLTVT.